Sequencing of this TCR beta chain was carried out in a study of long-term antiretroviral therapy in people with HIV. Study results and limitations: HIV repertoires spanned tighter CDR3 length ranges than controls did.

Researchers report immunoSEQ v3.0 was run at survey level. Sequencing was designed to cover roughly 40,000-55,000 T-cell genomes in each sample. Measured with immunoSEQ multiplex PCR; TCRdb has only the in-frame clones, and not every one. The table records 6,500 to 8,500 clones, about 70% of them present only once. Post-ART PBMC samples numbered at least two per donor, and pre-ART ones at least one. Comments on this clone: What it recognizes is unknown.

The CDR3 extends over 16 amino acids. Trimming removed 3 bases from V and 3 bases from J, with 15 bases in between. Germline loops: CDR1 MDHEN, CDR2 SYDVKM. The TCR was taken from a middle-aged man with HIV. The chain uses TRBV28 and TRBJ1-5, with unresolved D. The material was unsorted PBMCs, obtained around 0.9 years before starting antiretroviral therapy. CDR3 in DNA: TGTGCCAGCAGTTTTAGTGTCACCCAGCCCAATCAGCCCCAGCATTTT. Translating gives CASSFSVTQPNQPQHF.